A selection of T cell receptor beta chains follows, all from one sample in a study of T cell responses to AZD1222 COVID-19 vaccine. TCRdb's copy holds only in-frame clones and misses some; the assay was immunoSEQ multiplex PCR. The table has 98,000 or so clones, around 89% seen once. The material was peripheral blood, obtained on day 0 of AZD1222 vaccination. These receptors all stem from an adult in good health. Both conserved end residues are part of each CDR3. D genes are given only for firm matches. Size tells how often a clone was seen (once, few, many) or the class of an expanded clone, and some rows leave it out.

TRBJ1-1,TRBV5-1,few,TRBD1,TGCGCCAGCAGCTTGGTTATCGGCAGGGGGCCAACTGAAGCTTTCTTT,CASSLVIGRGPTEAFF
TRBJ1-3,TRBV30,-,-,TGTGCCTGGAGTGATACCCACTCTGGAAACACCATATATTTT,CAWSDTHSGNTIYF
TRBJ2-3,TRBV14,-,-,TGTGCCAGCAGGGCCGGGGCGGCAGACAGAGATACGCAGTATTTT,CASRAGAADRDTQYF
TRBJ1-2,TRBV5-1,-,TRBD1,TGCGCCAGCAGCTTGGGACAGGGAAACTATGGCTACACCTTC,CASSLGQGNYGYTF
TRBJ2-2,TRBV19,-,-,TGTGCCAGTTCAACACGGAAGTCGAACACCGGGGAGCTGTTTTTT,CASSTRKSNTGELFF
TRBJ2-7,TRBV5-1,once,-,TGCGCCAGCAGCTATGATCCACAGGGTTCCGAGCAGTACTTC,CASSYDPQGSEQYF
TRBJ2-7,TRBV7-9,medium-sized,-,TGTGCCAGCAGCCCCGGGACAAACAACGAGCAGTACTTC,CASSPGTNNEQYF
TRBJ1-5,TRBV2,-,TRBD1,TGTGCCAGCAGCACGGGACAGGTTAACAATCAGCCCCAGCATTTT,CASSTGQVNNQPQHF
TRBJ1-1,TRBV6-5,-,TRBD1,TGTGCCAGCAGTTACGACAGGGGTCTGGGAGCTTTCTTT,CASSYDRGLGAFF
TRBJ1-4,TRBV19,-,-,TGTGCCAGTAGCAATTCCAGACGGGTGGAAAAACTGTTTTTT,CASSNSRRVEKLFF
TRBJ2-1,TRBV2,-,TRBD2,TGTGCCGACCTCCTGGGCGGGAGAGACAATGAGCAGTTCTTC,CADLLGGRDNEQFF
TRBJ1-1,TRBV6-5,few,-,TGTGCCAGCAGTTACTCCCAGGGGTTTGAAGCTTTCTTT,CASSYSQGFEAFF
TRBJ2-6,TRBV5-1,-,-,TGCGCCAGTCTATTAGGGAACTCCCCACGGGCTGGGGCCAACGTCCTGACTTTC,CASLLGNSPRAGANVLTF
TRBJ2-1,TRBV7-9,-,-,TGTGCCAGCAGCTCACCACTGTACGGGCAGTCCTCCTACAATGAGCAGTTCTTC,CASSSPLYGQSSYNEQFF
TRBJ2-6,TRBV29-1,once,-,TGCAGCGTGGGCCCCTCTGGGGCCAACGTCCTGACTTTC,CSVGPSGANVLTF
TRBJ1-5,TRBV19,-,TRBD1,TGTGCCAGTAGTAAAGGGACAGTGAATCAGCCCCAGCATTTT,CASSKGTVNQPQHF
TRBJ2-2,TRBV13,-,TRBD2,TGTGCCAGCAGCTTAGTTCTTCGACTAGCGGACAACACCGGGGAGCTGTTTTTT,CASSLVLRLADNTGELFF
TRBJ1-1,TRBV2,-,-,TGTGCCAGCAGTGAAGAAGTTCGGACGAACACTGAAGCTTTCTTT,CASSEEVRTNTEAFF
TRBJ2-5,TRBV7-8,-,-,TGTGCCAGCAGCTCACTTCCAACCGTGGGTCAAGAGACCCAGTACTTC,CASSSLPTVGQETQYF
TRBJ2-1,TRBV5-1,once,TRBD1,TGCGCCAGCAGCCCGGACAGGGTAGGGTCCTACAATGAGCAGTTCTTC,CASSPDRVGSYNEQFF
TRBJ1-1,TRBV21-1,-,-,TGTGCCAGCAGCAAAGGGGGAAAGGGAGCTTTCTTT,CASSKGGKGAFF
TRBJ1-4,TRBV7-2,-,-,TGTGCCAGCAGCTCCAGTGTTGCAACTAATGAAAAACTGTTTTTT,CASSSSVATNEKLFF
TRBJ2-2,TRBV28,-,-,TGTGCCAGCAGACTTTACACCGGGGAGCTGTTTTTT,CASRLYTGELFF
TRBJ1-2,TRBV19,-,-,TGTGCCAGTAGTATACAAACCAACTATGGCTACACCTTC,CASSIQTNYGYTF
TRBJ1-2,TRBV6-5,-,TRBD1,TGTGCCAGCAGTTACTTGACAGGGGATCTTGGCTACACCTTC,CASSYLTGDLGYTF
TRBJ1-2,TRBV7-9,-,-,TGTGCCAGCAGCCGTCACCGGGAACCGACCGATGGCTACACCTTC,CASSRHREPTDGYTF
TRBJ1-2,TRBV6-6,-,-,TGTGCCAGCAGTTACTCGTCGAGCGGCGGGGGACATGGCTACACCTTC,CASSYSSSGGGHGYTF
TRBJ2-7,TRBV14,-,TRBD2,TGTGCCAGCAGACAAGGGCGGGGGAAGGGGGAGCAGTACTTC,CASRQGRGKGEQYF
TRBJ1-5,TRBV5-8,-,-,TGTGCCAGCAGCTTAATAAGACAGTTCGTATATAGCAATCAGCCCCAGCATTTT,CASSLIRQFVYSNQPQHF
TRBJ2-7,TRBV28,once,-,TGTGCCAGCAGTTTATTGGGTATGGTCTACGAGCAGTACTTC,CASSLLGMVYEQYF
TRBJ2-1,TRBV6-5,-,TRBD2,TGTGCCAGCAGTTCTAGCGGGGAGCAGTTCTTC,CASSSSGEQFF
TRBJ2-1,TRBV19,few,-,TGTGCCAGTAGTATAGGGGGCGCGGGACAAGGTGAGCAGTTCTTC,CASSIGGAGQGEQFF
TRBJ2-3,TRBV3-1/TRBV3-2,-,-,TGTGCCAGCAGCCAATTCCCGGGGCCCAGCACAGATACGCAGTATTTT,CASSQFPGPSTDTQYF
TRBJ1-5,TRBV28,-,-,TGTGCCAGCAGACAGTTTGCCAATCAGCCCCAGCATTTT,CASRQFANQPQHF
TRBJ2-3,TRBV7-2,-,-,TGTGCCAGCAGCCCTCTGGCTCAGACGCAGTATTTT,CASSPLAQTQYF
TRBJ2-1,TRBV27,-,TRBD1,TGTGCCAGCAGTGCCCCAACCAGGGGGAATGAGCAGTTCTTC,CASSAPTRGNEQFF
TRBJ1-4,TRBV10-1,-,-,TGCGCCAGCTCACCGGAGGGTGAAAAACTGTTTTTT,CASSPEGEKLFF
TRBJ2-2,TRBV10-1,-,TRBD1,TGCGCCAGCAGTGAGTCCGGGACAGGGAACACCGGGGAGCTGTTTTTT,CASSESGTGNTGELFF
TRBJ1-6,TRBV7-3,-,-,TGTGCCAGCAGCCACCCTAATTCACCCCTCCACTTT,CASSHPNSPLHF
TRBJ1-1,TRBV4-1,once,-,TGCGCCAGCAGCCAAGATTGGGTTACAGAAGCTTTCTTT,CASSQDWVTEAFF
TRBJ1-2,TRBV7-3,-,-,TGTGCCAGCAGCTTAATGCCAGGGAATGGCTACACCTTC,CASSLMPGNGYTF
TRBJ1-5,TRBV11-2,once,-,TGTGCCAGCAGCCCAACAGGTTATAGCAATCAGCCCCAGCATTTT,CASSPTGYSNQPQHF
TRBJ2-7,TRBV3-1/TRBV3-2,-,-,TGTGCCAGCAGCCAAGGACTAACCTACGAGCAGTACTTC,CASSQGLTYEQYF
TRBJ2-7,TRBV13,once,-,TGTGCCAGCAGCCGAGGGGGTTCCGAGCAGTACTTC,CASSRGGSEQYF
TRBJ1-3,TRBV19,few,-,TGTGCCAGTACCGGTGGACTGGTCTCTGGAAACACCATATATTTT,CASTGGLVSGNTIYF
TRBJ2-7,TRBV29-1,once,TRBD1,TGCAGCGTTTGGGACAGGGGGGCCCCCTACGAGCAGTACTTC,CSVWDRGAPYEQYF
TRBJ2-1,TRBV7-3,-,-,TGTGCCAGCAGCTTATCGAAGAATGGTAACAATGAGCAGTTCTTC,CASSLSKNGNNEQFF
TRBJ2-1,TRBV14,once,-,TGTGCCAGCAGCCAGGCCATAGTGGGGGGGCAGGATGAGCAGTTCTTC,CASSQAIVGGQDEQFF
TRBJ2-7,TRBV6-1,-,-,TGTGCCAGCAGTGAAGAGACAGGCTCCTACGAGCAGTACTTC,CASSEETGSYEQYF
TRBJ1-2,TRBV7-9,-,-,TGTGCCAGCCTCGGGAGGGATGCCGGCTACACCTTC,CASLGRDAGYTF
TRBJ2-2,TRBV5-6,-,-,TGTGCCAGCAGCCCCCAGTGGGGGCCCGGGGAGCTGTTTTTT,CASSPQWGPGELFF
TRBJ2-7,TRBV2,once,TRBD1,TGTGCCAGCAGGACAGGGCGAGGCGCCTACGAGCAGTACTTC,CASRTGRGAYEQYF
TRBJ2-7,TRBV12-5,-,-,TGTGCTAGTGGTACAGTGGACTACGAGCAGTACTTC,CASGTVDYEQYF
TRBJ2-3,TRBV7-8,-,-,TGTGCCAGCAGTAAGACTGCGACAGGCCGCCTGGGAGATACGCAGTATTTT,CASSKTATGRLGDTQYF
TRBJ1-1,TRBV3-1/TRBV3-2,-,-,TGTGCCAGCAGCCCCCCACGGGGGGGCTCTGGCACTGAAGCTTTCTTT,CASSPPRGGSGTEAFF
TRBJ1-1,TRBV5-1,-,-,TGCGCCAGCAGCTACCACGGTCCGAACACTGAAGCTTTCTTT,CASSYHGPNTEAFF
TRBJ1-2,TRBV9,-,-,TGTGCCAGCAGCCCCTCGACACGTTTTAACTATGGCTACACCTTC,CASSPSTRFNYGYTF